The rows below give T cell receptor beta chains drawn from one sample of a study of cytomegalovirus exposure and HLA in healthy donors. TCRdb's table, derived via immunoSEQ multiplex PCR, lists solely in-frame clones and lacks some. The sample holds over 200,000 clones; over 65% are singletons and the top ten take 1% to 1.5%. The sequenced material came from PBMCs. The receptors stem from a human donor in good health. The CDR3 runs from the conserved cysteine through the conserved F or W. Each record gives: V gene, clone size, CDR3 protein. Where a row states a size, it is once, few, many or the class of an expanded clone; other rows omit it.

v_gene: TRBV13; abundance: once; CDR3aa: CASSLVGAAHGYTF
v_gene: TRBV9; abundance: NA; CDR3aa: CASSVGGGNEKLFF
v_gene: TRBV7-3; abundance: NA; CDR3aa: CASSLTGQGTEQYF
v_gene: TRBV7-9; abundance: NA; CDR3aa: CSSSLVGGGPSYEQYF
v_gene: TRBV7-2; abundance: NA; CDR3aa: CASTKGASAETQYF
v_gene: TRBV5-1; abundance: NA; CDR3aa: CASSLVQGARGYTF
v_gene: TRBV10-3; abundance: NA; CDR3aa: CAISSGTSGINEQFF
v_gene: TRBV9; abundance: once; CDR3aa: CASSVLGVGHVGYTF
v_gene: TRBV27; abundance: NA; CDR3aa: CASSLANYQETQYF
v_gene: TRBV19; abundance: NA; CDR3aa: CASSGQGRRRQPQHF
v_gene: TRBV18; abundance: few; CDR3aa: CASSPTASTRISSGANVLTF
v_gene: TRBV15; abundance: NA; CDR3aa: CATSKGQGGDQPQHF
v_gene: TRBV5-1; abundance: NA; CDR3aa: CASSSSAGPFEQYF
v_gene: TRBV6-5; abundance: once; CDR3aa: CASSYGQSGNTEAFF
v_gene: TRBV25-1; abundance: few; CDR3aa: CASSESDKAFF
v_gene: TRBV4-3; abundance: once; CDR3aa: CASSQESTPFYEQYF